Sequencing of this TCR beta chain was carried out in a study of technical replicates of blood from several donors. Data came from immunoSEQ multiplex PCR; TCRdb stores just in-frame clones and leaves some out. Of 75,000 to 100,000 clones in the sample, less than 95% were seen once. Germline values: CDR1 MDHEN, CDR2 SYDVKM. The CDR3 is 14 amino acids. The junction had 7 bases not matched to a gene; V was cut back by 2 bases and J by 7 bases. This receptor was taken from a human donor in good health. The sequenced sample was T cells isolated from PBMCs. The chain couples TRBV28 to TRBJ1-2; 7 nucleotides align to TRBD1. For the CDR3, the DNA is TGTGCCAGCAGTTTAGGAGGGGGCGCGGGTGGCTACACCTTC. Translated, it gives CASSLGGGAGGYTF.